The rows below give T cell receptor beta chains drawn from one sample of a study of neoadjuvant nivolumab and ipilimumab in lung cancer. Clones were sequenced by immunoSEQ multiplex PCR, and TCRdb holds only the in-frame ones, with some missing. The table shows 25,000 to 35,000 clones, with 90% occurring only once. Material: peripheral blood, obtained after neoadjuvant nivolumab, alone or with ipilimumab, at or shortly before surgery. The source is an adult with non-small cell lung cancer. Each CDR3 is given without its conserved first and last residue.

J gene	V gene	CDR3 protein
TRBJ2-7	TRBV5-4	ASSREHEQY
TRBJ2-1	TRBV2	ASRDDRSNEQF
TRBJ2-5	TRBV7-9	ASSSRGPETQY
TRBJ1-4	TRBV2	ASSELVGGSEKLF
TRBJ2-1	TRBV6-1	ASSKGLAGADILSSYNEQF
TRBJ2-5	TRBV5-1	ASSSYLAGGSETQY
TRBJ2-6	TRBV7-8	ASSPGGFGANVLT
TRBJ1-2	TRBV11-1	ASSSQGRRGYT
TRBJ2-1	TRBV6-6	ASIQDRGRNEQF
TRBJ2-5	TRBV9	ASSVVDRGHETQY
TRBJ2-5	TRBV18	ASSPPIRETQY
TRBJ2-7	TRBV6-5	ASSYGPGAYEQY
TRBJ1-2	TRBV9	ASSLVDRANYGYT
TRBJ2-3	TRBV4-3	ASSRSGGPSTDTQY
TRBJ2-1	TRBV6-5	ASSYPRSGGYNEQF
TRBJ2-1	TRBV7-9	ASRWGQGAGDEQF
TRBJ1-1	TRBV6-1	ASSETGPGAF
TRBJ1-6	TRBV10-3	AISEMEGSRSPLH
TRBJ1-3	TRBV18	ASSPAGTGAGNTIY
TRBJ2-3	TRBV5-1	ASSLQTPSTDTQY
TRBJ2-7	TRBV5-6	ASSPPGPPYEQY
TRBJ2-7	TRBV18	ASSPGQGTYEQY
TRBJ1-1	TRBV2	ASSEGFGREDTEAF
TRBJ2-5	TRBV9	ASSVAESETQY
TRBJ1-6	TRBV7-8	ASRRTPGTGVNSPLH
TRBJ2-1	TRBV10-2	ASRGGSGGNEQF
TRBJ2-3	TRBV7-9	ASSSPGTPTSTDTQY
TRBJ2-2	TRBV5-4	ASSQTGGSIGELF
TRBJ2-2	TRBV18	ASSPEDVGNTGELF
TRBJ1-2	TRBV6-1	ASSEWGGRANYGYT
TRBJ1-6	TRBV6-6	ASKSSYNSPLH
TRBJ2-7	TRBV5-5	ASSLISGALGYEQY
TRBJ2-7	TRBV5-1	ASSFAGDYEQY
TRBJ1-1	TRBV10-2	ASSFMNTEAF
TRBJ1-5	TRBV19	ASSMTGDDQPQH
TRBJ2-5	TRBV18	ASSPKGLAGGETQY
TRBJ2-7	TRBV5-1	ASSLGYQDRGTYEQY
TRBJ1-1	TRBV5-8	ASTSAGAENTEAF
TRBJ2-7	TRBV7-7	ASTLGTSGQGEQY
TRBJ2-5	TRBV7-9	ASSFGTSGGARETQY
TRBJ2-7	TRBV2	ASSLQGGGSYEQY
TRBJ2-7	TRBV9	ASSLGQESYEQY
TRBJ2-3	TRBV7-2	ASSWGGGTDTQY
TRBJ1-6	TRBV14	ASSGVVVGSPLH
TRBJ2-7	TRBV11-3	ASSFASGGAYEQY
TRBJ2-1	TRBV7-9	ASSLGVDEQF
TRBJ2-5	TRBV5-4	ASSFQAQETQY
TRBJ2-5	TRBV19	ASSTGETQY
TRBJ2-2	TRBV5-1	ASSPANLNTGELF
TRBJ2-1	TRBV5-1	ASSSGQEQF
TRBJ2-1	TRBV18	ASSLGLAGGPVNEQF
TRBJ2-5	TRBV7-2	ASSNFGVQETQY
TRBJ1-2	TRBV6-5	ASSYGGGAGGYT
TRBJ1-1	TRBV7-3	ASSLGGARTEAF